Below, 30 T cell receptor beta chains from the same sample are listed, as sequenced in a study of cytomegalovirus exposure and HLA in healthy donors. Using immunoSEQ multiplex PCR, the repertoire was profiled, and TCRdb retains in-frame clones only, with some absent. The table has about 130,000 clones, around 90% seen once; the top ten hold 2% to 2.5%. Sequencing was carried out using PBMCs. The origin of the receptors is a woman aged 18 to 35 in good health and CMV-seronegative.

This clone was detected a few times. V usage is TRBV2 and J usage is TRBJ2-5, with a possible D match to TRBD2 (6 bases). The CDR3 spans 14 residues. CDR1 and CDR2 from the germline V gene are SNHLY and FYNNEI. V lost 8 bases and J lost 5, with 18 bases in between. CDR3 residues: CASSVGSSRETQYF. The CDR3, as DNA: TGTGCCAGCTCGGTCGGGAGTTCGAGGGAGACCCAGTACTTC.

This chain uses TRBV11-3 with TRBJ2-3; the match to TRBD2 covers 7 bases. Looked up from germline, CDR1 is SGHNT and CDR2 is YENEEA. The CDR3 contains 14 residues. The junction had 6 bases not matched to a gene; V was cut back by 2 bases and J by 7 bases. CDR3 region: CASSLRGRANTQYF. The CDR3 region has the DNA TGTGCCAGCAGCTTACGAGGGAGGGCTAATACGCAGTATTTT.

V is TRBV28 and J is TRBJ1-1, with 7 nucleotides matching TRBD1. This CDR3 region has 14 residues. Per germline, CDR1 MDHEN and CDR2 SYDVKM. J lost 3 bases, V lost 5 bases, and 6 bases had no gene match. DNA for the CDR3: TGTGCCAGCAGTCCCGACAGGGAATACACTGAAGCTTTCTTT. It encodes CASSPDREYTEAFF.

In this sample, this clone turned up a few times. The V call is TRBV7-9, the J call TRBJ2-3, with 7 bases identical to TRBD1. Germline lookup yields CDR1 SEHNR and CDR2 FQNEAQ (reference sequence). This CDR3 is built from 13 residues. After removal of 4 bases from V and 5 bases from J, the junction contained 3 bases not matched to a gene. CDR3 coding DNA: TGTGCCAGCAGCTCGACAGGGATAGATACGCAGTATTTT. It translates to CASSSTGIDTQYF.

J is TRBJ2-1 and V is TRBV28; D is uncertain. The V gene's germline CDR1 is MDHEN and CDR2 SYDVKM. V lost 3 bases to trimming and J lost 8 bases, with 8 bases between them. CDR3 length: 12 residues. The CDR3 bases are TGTGCCAGCAGTTTTCGGGTTTATGAGCAGTTCTTC. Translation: CASSFRVYEQFF.

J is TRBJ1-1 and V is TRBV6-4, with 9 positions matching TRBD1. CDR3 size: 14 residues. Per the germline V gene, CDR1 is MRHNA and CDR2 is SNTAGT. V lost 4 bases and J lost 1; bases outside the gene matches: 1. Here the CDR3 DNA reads TGTGCCAGCAGTGCGGGACAGGGGAACACTGAAGCTTTCTTT. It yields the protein CASSAGQGNTEAFF.

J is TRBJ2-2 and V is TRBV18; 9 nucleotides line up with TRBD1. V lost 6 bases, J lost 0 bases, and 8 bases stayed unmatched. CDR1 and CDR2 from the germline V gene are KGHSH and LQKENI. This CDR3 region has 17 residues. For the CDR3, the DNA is TGTGCCAGCTCCCGAAACCGGGACAGGGCGAACACCGGGGAGCTGTTTTTT. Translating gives CASSRNRDRANTGELFF.

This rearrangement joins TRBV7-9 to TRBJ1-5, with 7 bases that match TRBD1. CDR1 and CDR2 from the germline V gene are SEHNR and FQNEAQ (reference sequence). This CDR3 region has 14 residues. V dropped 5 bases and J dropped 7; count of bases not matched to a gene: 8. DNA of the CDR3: TGTGCCAGCAGCCCAATGACAGGGAGGCAGCCCCAGCATTTT. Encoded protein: CASSPMTGRQPQHF.

CDR3 sequence reads: CASSLGQRMGTQYF. DNA for the CDR3: TGTGCCAGCAGCTTAGGACAGAGGATGGGTACGCAGTATTTT. The rearrangement joins TRBV11-2 to TRBJ2-3; weak D call: TRBD1 (5 bases). Germline-derived CDR1 and CDR2 are SGHAT and FQNNGV. This CDR3 is built from 14 residues. Trimming cost V 1 base and J 8 bases, with 13 bases left between them.

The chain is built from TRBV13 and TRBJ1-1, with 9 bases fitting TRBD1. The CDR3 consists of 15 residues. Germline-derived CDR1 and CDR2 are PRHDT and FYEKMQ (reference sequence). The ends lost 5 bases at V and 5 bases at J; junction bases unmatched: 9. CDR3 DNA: TGTGCCAGCAGCGGGCAACAGGGGGCTGAGACTGAAGCTTTCTTT. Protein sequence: CASSGQQGAETEAFF.

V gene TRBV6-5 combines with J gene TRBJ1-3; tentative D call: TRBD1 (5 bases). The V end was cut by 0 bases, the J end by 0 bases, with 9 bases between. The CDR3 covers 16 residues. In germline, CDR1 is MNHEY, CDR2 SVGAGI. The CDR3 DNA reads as TGTGCCAGCAGTTACTCTGCAGGGTACTCTGGAAACACCATATATTTT. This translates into CASSYSAGYSGNTIYF.

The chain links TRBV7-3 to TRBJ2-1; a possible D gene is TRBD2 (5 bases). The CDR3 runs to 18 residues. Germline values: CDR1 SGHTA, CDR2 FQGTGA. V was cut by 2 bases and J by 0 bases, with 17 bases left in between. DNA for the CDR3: TGTGCCAGCAGCTTAGGTAGCTTGCGGGCCTTCTCCTACAATGAGCAGTTCTTC. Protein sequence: CASSLGSLRAFSYNEQFF.

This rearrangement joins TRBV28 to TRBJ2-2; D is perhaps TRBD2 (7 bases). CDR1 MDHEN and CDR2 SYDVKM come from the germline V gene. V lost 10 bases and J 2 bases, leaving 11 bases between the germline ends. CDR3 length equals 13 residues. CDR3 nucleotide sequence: TGTGCCATGGGGGGGGCCAACACCGGGGAGCTGTTTTTT. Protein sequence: CAMGGANTGELFF.

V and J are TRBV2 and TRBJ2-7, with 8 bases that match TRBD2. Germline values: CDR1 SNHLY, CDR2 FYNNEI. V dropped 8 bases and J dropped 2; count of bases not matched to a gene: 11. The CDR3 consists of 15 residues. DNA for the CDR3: TGTGCCAGCCTGAAGGCGGGAGGCCCCCCCTACGAGCAGTACTTC. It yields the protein CASLKAGGPPYEQYF.

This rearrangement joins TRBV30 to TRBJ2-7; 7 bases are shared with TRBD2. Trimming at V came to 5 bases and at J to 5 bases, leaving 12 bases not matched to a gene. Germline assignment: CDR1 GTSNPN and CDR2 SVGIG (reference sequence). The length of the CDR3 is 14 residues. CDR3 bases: TGTGCCTGGGGGAGCGGGATCGGTACGGACGAGCAGTACTTC. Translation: CAWGSGIGTDEQYF.

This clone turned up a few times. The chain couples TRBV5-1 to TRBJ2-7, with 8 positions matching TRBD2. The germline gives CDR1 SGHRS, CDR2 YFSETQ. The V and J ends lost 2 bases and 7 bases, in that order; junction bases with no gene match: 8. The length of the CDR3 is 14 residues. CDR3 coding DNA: TGCGCCAGCAGCTTAAGCGGGGGAGGAAGGGAGCAGTACTTC. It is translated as CASSLSGGGREQYF.

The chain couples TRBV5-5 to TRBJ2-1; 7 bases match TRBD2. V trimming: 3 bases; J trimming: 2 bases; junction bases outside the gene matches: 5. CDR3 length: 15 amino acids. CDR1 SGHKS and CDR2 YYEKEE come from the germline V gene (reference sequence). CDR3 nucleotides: TGTGCCAGCAGCTCACTAGCGTTCGCCTACAATGAGCAGTTCTTC. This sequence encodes CASSSLAFAYNEQFF.

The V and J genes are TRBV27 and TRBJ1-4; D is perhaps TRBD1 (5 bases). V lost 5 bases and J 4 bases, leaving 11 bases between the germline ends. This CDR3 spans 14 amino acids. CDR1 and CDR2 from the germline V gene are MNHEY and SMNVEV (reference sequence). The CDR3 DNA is TGTGCCAGCAGTGCACAGGACCTTAATGAAAAACTGTTTTTT. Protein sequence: CASSAQDLNEKLFF. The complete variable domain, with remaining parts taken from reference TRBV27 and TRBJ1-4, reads EAQVTQNPRYLITVTGKKLTVTCSQNMNHEYMSWYRQDPGLGLRQIYYSMNVEVTDKGDVPEGYKVSRKEKRNFPLILESPSPNQTSLYFCASSAQDLNEKLFFGSGTQLSVL.

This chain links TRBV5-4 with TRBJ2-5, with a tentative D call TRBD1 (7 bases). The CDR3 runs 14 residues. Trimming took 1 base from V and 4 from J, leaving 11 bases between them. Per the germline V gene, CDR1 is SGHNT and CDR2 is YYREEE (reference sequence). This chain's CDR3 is CASSLTQGGETQYF. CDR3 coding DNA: TGTGCCAGCAGCTTGACTCAGGGGGGAGAGACCCAGTACTTC. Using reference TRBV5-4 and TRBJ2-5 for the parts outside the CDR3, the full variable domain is ETGVTQSPTHLIKTRGQQVTLRCSSQSGHNTVSWYQQALGQGPQFIFQYYREEENGRGNFPPRFSGLQFPNYSSELNVNALELDDSALYLCASSLTQGGETQYFGPGTRLLVL.

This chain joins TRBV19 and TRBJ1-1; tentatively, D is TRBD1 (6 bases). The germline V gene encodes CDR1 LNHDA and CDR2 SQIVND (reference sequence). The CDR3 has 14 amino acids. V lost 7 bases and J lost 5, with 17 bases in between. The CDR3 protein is CASTRLGGGTEAFF. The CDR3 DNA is TGTGCCAGTACTCGCTTAGGGGGTGGGACTGAAGCTTTCTTT.

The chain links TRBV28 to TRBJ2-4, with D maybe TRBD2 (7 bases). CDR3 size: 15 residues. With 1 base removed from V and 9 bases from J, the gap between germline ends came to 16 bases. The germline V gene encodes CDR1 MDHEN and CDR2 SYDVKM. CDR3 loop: CASSLLKGGPGIQYF. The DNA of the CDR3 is TGTGCCAGCAGTTTATTGAAGGGGGGGCCCGGCATTCAGTACTTC.

The CDR3 sequence is CASTPGWNEQFF. In nucleotides, the CDR3 is TGTGCCAGCACCCCGGGGTGGAATGAGCAGTTCTTC. The rearrangement joins TRBV28 to TRBJ2-1, with D perhaps TRBD2 (5 bases). Germline CDR1 MDHEN, CDR2 SYDVKM. V lost 7 bases and J lost 7, with 11 bases in between. The CDR3 has 12 residues. The full variable domain, in which reference TRBV28 and TRBJ2-1 provide the parts outside the CDR3, is DVKVTQSSRYLVKRTGEKVFLECVQDMDHENMFWYRQDPGLGLRLIYFSYDVKMKEKGDIPEGYSVSREKKERFSLILESASTNQTSMYLCASTPGWNEQFFGPGTRLTVL.

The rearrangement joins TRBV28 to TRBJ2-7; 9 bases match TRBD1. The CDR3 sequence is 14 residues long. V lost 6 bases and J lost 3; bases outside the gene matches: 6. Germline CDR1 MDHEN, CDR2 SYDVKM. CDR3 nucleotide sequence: TGTGCCAGCAGGCCTCCGGGACAGGGCTACGAGCAGTACTTC. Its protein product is CASRPPGQGYEQYF.

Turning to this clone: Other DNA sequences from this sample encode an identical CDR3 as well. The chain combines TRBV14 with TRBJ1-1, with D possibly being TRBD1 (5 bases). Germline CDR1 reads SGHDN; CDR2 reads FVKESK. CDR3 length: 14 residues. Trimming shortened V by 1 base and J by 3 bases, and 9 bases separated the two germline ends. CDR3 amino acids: CASSQAGGYTEAFF. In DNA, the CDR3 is TGTGCCAGCAGCCAAGCGGGGGGGTACACTGAAGCTTTCTTT. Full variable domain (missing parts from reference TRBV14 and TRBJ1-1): EAGVTQFPSHSVIEKGQTVTLRCDPISGHDNLYWYRRVMGKEIKFLLHFVKESKQDESGMPNNRFLAERTGGTYSTLKVQPAELEDSGVYFCASSQAGGYTEAFFGQGTRLTVV.

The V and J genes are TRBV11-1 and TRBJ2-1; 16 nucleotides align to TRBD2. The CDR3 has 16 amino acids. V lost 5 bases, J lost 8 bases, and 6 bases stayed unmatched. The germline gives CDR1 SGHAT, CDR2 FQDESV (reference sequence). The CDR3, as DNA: TGTGCCAGCAGCCCGCGGGGACTAGCGGGAGGGCATGAGCAGTTCTTC. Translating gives CASSPRGLAGGHEQFF.

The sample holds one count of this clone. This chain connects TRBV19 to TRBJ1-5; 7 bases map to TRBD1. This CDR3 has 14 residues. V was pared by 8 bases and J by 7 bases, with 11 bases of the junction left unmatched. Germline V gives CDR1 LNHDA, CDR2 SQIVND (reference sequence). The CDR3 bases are TGTGCCAGTCGATGGGAGACAGGGATGCAGCCCCAGCATTTT. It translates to CASRWETGMQPQHF. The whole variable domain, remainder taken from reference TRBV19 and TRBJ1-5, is DGGITQSPKYLFRKEGQNVTLSCEQNLNHDAMYWYRQDPGQGLRLIYYSQIVNDFQKGDIAEGYSVSREKKESFPLTVTSAQKNPTAFYLCASRWETGMQPQHFGDGTRLSIL.

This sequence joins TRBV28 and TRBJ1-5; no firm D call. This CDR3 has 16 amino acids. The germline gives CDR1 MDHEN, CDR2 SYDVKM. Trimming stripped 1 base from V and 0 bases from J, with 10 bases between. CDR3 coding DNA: TGTGCCAGCAGTTTATCCTACAGTTATAGCAATCAGCCCCAGCATTTT. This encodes CASSLSYSYSNQPQHF.

The CDR3 DNA follows: TGTGCCAGCAGCGACAGTGCTCAAGAGACCCAGTACTTC. As protein: CASSDSAQETQYF. The chain carries TRBV28 and TRBJ2-5, with a weak D call TRBD1 (5 bases). This CDR3 comprises 13 residues. Germline CDR1 and CDR2: MDHEN and SYDVKM. V lost 6 bases, J lost 2 bases, and 10 bases lay in between.

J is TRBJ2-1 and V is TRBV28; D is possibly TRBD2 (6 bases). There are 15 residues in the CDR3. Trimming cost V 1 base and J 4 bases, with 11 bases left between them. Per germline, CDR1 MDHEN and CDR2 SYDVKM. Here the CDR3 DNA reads TGTGCCAGCAGTTTATTCGGAGGGAGGTACAATGAGCAGTTCTTC. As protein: CASSLFGGRYNEQFF.

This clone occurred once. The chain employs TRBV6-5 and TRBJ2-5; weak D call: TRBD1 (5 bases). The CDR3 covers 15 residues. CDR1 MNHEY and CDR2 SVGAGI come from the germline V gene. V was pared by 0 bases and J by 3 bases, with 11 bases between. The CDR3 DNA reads TGTGCCAGCAGTTACTCGAAGGGGCTGGAAGAGACCCAGTACTTC. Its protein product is CASSYSKGLEETQYF.